The 24 T cell receptor beta chains given below trace back to one sample, sequenced in a study of T cell changes during pregnancy in multiple sclerosis. Sequenced by immunoSEQ multiplex PCR; TCRdb stores in-frame clones only, minus some. The repertoire holds under 70,000 clones, with 91% as singletons. This material consisted of peripheral blood, taken in the third trimester of pregnancy. All receptors derive from a female donor in good health, enrolled as a control in a pregnancy study.

The gene calls are TRBV6-1 and TRBJ1-2; D call uncertain. Germline CDR1 MNHNS, CDR2 SASEGT. The CDR3 length is 12 residues. Trimming took 5 bases from V and 1 from J, leaving 5 bases between them. This chain's CDR3 is CASSPLNYGYTF. CDR3 nucleotides: TGTGCCAGCAGTCCTCTTAACTATGGCTACACCTTC.

The rearrangement links TRBV5-1 to TRBJ2-1, with D perhaps TRBD2 (6 bases). Trimming took 2 bases from V and 0 from J, leaving 12 bases between them. CDR1 and CDR2 (germline): SGHRS, YFSETQ. This CDR3 comprises 16 residues. The CDR3 here is CASSFSASVSYNEQFF. CDR3 DNA sequence: TGCGCCAGCAGCTTCTCGGCTAGCGTCTCCTACAATGAGCAGTTCTTC.

The rearrangement links TRBV19 to TRBJ1-4; 7 nucleotides match TRBD1. Germline V gene lookup returns CDR1 LNHDA and CDR2 SQIVND (reference sequence). The V gene end was trimmed by 7 bases and the J gene end by 6 bases; junction bases not matched to a gene: 5. The CDR3 spans 13 residues. CDR3: CASTGTEHEKLFF. For the CDR3, the DNA is TGTGCCAGTACCGGGACAGAACATGAAAAACTGTTTTTT.

This clone was found once. The chain is built from TRBV9 and TRBJ2-3; 8 bases match TRBD1. This CDR3 has 17 residues. The ends lost 4 bases at V and 4 bases at J; junction bases unmatched: 14. The germline gives CDR1 SGDLS, CDR2 YYNGEE. The CDR3 loop is CASSFTPGGLFPDTQYF. CDR3 coding DNA: TGTGCCAGCAGCTTCACACCAGGGGGCTTATTCCCAGATACGCAGTATTTT.

This clone came up a few times. The V gene is TRBV19, the J gene TRBJ1-1, with 8 bases fitting TRBD1. Trimming at V came to 11 bases and at J to 0 bases, leaving 11 bases not matched to a gene. This CDR3 is 15 amino acids long. The germline CDR1 and CDR2 sequences are LNHDA and SQIVND (reference sequence). In DNA, the CDR3 is TGTGCCTCCCGGGACAGGACGGCTATGAACACTGAAGCTTTCTTT. Protein sequence: CASRDRTAMNTEAFF.

The chain couples TRBV9 to TRBJ2-3; maybe TRBD1 (8 bases). From germline, CDR1 is SGDLS and CDR2 YYNGEE. Trimming cost V 3 bases and J 3 bases, with 14 bases left between them. The CDR3 has 15 amino acids. The CDR3 spells CASSAQGGTTDTQYF. CDR3 in DNA: TGTGCCAGCAGCGCACAGGGGGGGACAACAGATACGCAGTATTTT. Based on the CDR3 plus reference TRBV9 and TRBJ2-3, the full variable domain is DSGVTQTPKHLITATGQRVTLRCSPRSGDLSVYWYQQSLDQGLQFLIQYYNGEERAKGNILERFSAQQFPDLHSELNLSSLELGDSALYFCASSAQGGTTDTQYFGPGTRLTVL.

This clone was counted at least ten times. The V and J genes are TRBV6-4 and TRBJ1-5; D gene ambiguous. Trimming stripped 3 bases from V and 3 bases from J, with 9 bases between. This CDR3 has 14 amino acids. Germline-derived CDR1 and CDR2 are MRHNA and SNTAGT. The CDR3 region has the DNA TGTGCCAGCAGTGAACAGCCTTTCAATCAGCCCCAGCATTTT. Protein product: CASSEQPFNQPQHF.

This clone occurred once. The V gene is TRBV10-1, the J gene TRBJ2-1; 10 bases fit TRBD1. The CDR3 is 17 residues long. Per germline, CDR1 WNHNN and CDR2 SYGVQD (reference sequence). Trimming removed 5 bases from V and 5 bases from J; junction bases left unmatched: 12. In DNA, the CDR3 is TGCGCCAGCAGTTTAACAACCGGGACAGGGGAAGACAATGAGCAGTTCTTC. It encodes CASSLTTGTGEDNEQFF.

V usage is TRBV27 and J usage is TRBJ2-5, with 8 bases lining up with TRBD2. The germline gives CDR1 MNHEY, CDR2 SMNVEV (reference sequence). The CDR3 totals 14 residues. After removal of 5 bases from V and 5 bases from J, the junction contained 7 bases not matched to a gene. The CDR3 DNA sequence: TGTGCCAGCAGTCCGCACCGGGAGGGCGAGACCCAGTACTTC. Its translation: CASSPHREGETQYF.

The V call is TRBV11-2, the J call TRBJ1-6; TRBD1 is a possible D gene (6 bases). CDR1 and CDR2 (germline): SGHAT, FQNNGV. The CDR3 is 16 amino acids. V was trimmed by 1 base and J by 8 bases, leaving 15 bases between them. CDR3 sequence: CASSLVAQGLDSPLHF. The CDR3 DNA reads as TGTGCCAGCAGCTTAGTAGCACAGGGCCTGGATTCACCCCTCCACTTT.

V gene TRBV20-1 combines with J gene TRBJ1-2; possibly TRBD1 for D (6 bases). Looked up from germline, CDR1 is DFQATT and CDR2 is SNEGSKA (reference sequence). Trimming removed 3 bases from V and 7 bases from J, with 9 bases in between. The CDR3 consists of 11 residues. The DNA for the CDR3 is TGCAGTGCTAGGACCAGGGGTGGCTACACCTTC. It translates to CSARTRGGYTF.

The chain links TRBV27 to TRBJ2-3; 7 positions match TRBD2. The V and J ends lost 8 bases and 0 bases, in that order; junction bases with no gene match: 8. This CDR3 spans 15 amino acids. Germline values: CDR1 MNHEY, CDR2 SMNVEV (reference sequence). CDR3 sequence: CASGSAGSSTDTQYF. CDR3 coding DNA: TGTGCCAGCGGGTCAGCGGGATCCAGCACAGATACGCAGTATTTT.

This chain links TRBV6-7 with TRBJ2-7; 13 positions match TRBD2. TRBV6-7 is sorted into the ORF group, with uncertain function. V shed 2 bases, J shed 6 bases, and the junction held 19 bases outside the gene matches. This CDR3 is built from 20 residues. CDR3 DNA sequence: TGTGCCAGCAGTTACCTGAATTCCGGGACTAGCGGGGTGGCGTCGGGCGAGCAGTACTTC. Protein product: CASSYLNSGTSGVASGEQYF.

The rearrangement links TRBV5-6 to TRBJ2-7; 13 bases are a match to TRBD2. This CDR3 contains 17 residues. Germline values: CDR1 SGHDT, CDR2 YYEEEE. J was trimmed by 4 bases and V by 5 bases; bases with no gene match: 12. CDR3 protein: CASSLRTSGRISYEQYF. CDR3 DNA: TGTGCCAGCAGTTTGCGGACTAGCGGGAGAATTAGTTACGAGCAGTACTTC.

This rearrangement joins TRBV29-1 to TRBJ2-1; TRBD2 agrees at 9 bases. Trimming took 4 bases from V and 5 from J; bases not matched to a gene: 6. CDR3 length: 14 amino acids. CDR1 and CDR2 from the germline V gene are SQVTM and ANQGSEA. CDR3 DNA sequence: TGCAGCGTTGGAGGCGGGAGGGCCAACAATGAGCAGTTCTTC. Its translation is CSVGGGRANNEQFF.

The J gene is TRBJ2-5, the V gene TRBV5-1; the match to TRBD2 covers 9 bases. The CDR3 has 14 amino acids. Trimming cost V 3 bases and J 4 bases; bases outside gene matches: 4. CDR1 SGHRS and CDR2 YFSETQ come from the germline V gene. CDR3 amino acids: CASSSGLARETQYF. The CDR3 DNA sequence: TGCGCCAGCAGCTCGGGACTAGCTAGAGAGACCCAGTACTTC.

The chain couples TRBV21-1 to TRBJ1-5; the D call in the table, TRBD1, was not verified against the DNA. TRBV21-1 is described as a pseudogene. CDR3 length: 14 amino acids. The CDR3 reads CASSPTGENQPQHF. The CDR3 DNA sequence: TGTGCCAGCAGCCCGACAGGGGAAAATCAGCCCCAGCATTTT.

The chain is built from TRBV7-9 and TRBJ2-5; 10 bases align to TRBD2. The CDR3 loop spans 17 amino acids. Trimming removed 1 base from V and 3 bases from J; junction bases left unmatched: 8. Per germline, CDR1 SEHNR and CDR2 FQNEAQ (reference sequence). The CDR3 DNA sequence: TGTGCCAGCAGCTTAGGAGGGACTAGCGTATCAAAAGAGACCCAGTACTTC. It translates to CASSLGGTSVSKETQYF.

The chain uses TRBV5-1 and TRBJ2-1; D is unresolved. The germline gives CDR1 SGHRS, CDR2 YFSETQ. The V end was cut by 4 bases, the J end by 7 bases, with 9 bases between. The CDR3 totals 12 residues. The CDR3 reads CASSAFLNEQFF. Here the CDR3 DNA reads TGCGCCAGCAGCGCGTTCCTGAATGAGCAGTTCTTC.

This clone has only one observation. The chain joins TRBV4-1 to TRBJ2-7; the match to TRBD2 covers 8 bases. The germline CDR1 and CDR2 sequences are MGHRA and YSYEKL. This CDR3 is 16 amino acids long. After removal of 4 bases from V and 7 bases from J, the junction contained 15 bases not matched to a gene. CDR3 residues: CASSREPAGAFGEQYF. Here the CDR3 DNA reads TGCGCCAGCAGCCGGGAGCCAGCGGGAGCGTTTGGAGAGCAGTACTTC.

This rearrangement joins TRBV19 to TRBJ2-3; D is unresolved. This CDR3 has 12 residues. CDR1 and CDR2 from the germline V gene are LNHDA and SQIVND (reference sequence). Trimming cost V 6 bases and J 3 bases, with 7 bases left between them. The CDR3 sequence: CASSHMTDTQYF. The CDR3 nucleotides are TGTGCCAGTAGCCACATGACAGATACGCAGTATTTT.

V is TRBV5-4 and J is TRBJ1-4, with 7 nucleotides matching TRBD1. The J segment lost 8 bases and the V segment lost 4 bases, leaving 11 bases of the junction unmatched. The CDR3 has 15 residues. Germline V CDR1 and CDR2: SGHNT, YYREEE (reference sequence). CDR3 residues: CASSGETGLGEKLFF. CDR3 bases: TGTGCCAGCAGCGGGGAGACAGGGTTGGGGGAAAAACTGTTTTTT. The variable domain in full, completed from reference TRBV5-4 and TRBJ1-4, reads ETGVTQSPTHLIKTRGQQVTLRCSSQSGHNTVSWYQQALGQGPQFIFQYYREEENGRGNFPPRFSGLQFPNYSSELNVNALELDDSALYLCASSGETGLGEKLFFGSGTQLSVL.

This chain connects TRBV7-9 to TRBJ2-7; TRBD1 matches 7 bases. The CDR3 is 14 residues long. After removal of 4 bases from V and 3 bases from J, the junction contained 6 bases not matched to a gene. Germline V lookup: CDR1 SEHNR, CDR2 FQNEAQ (reference sequence). CDR3 bases: TGTGCCAGCAGCTCCGGACAGGAAATCTACGAGCAGTACTTC. Its protein is CASSSGQEIYEQYF.

The chain recombines TRBV7-9 with TRBJ1-5, with TRBD1 matching over 10 bases. V was pared by 1 base and J by 5 bases, with 5 bases of the junction left unmatched. The CDR3 is made up of 16 amino acids. Per germline, CDR1 SEHNR and CDR2 FQNEAQ (reference sequence). In nucleotides, the CDR3 is TGTGCCAGCAGCTTAGGGGGACAGGGGAACGATCAGCCCCAGCATTTT. Translating gives CASSLGGQGNDQPQHF.